The 13 T cell receptor beta chains reported below all come from one sample, sequenced in a study of blood T cell repertoires in COVID-19. Some clones are missing from TCRdb's copy, which holds only in-frame ones; the method was immunoSEQ multiplex PCR. The sample lists fewer than 400,000 clones; about nine tenths were seen once. Sequences were obtained from peripheral blood. These receptors were taken from a woman aged 30 to 39 with COVID-19, enrolled during active disease.

The gene calls are TRBV7-9 and TRBJ2-1; 10 nucleotides match TRBD2. CDR3 length equals 14 residues. Germline V gene lookup returns CDR1 SEHNR and CDR2 FQNEAQ (reference sequence). Losses at the gene ends were 2 bases for V and 9 bases for J; bases not matched to a gene: 4. DNA for the CDR3: TGTGCCAGCAGCTTAACTAGCGGGAAAGCTGAGCAGTTCTTC. Translating gives CASSLTSGKAEQFF.

The chain uses TRBV6-7 and TRBJ1-6; 7 bases line up with TRBD1. TRBV6-7 is an ORF for which the function is uncertain. This CDR3 has 18 residues. The V gene end was trimmed by 3 bases and the J gene end by 7 bases; junction bases not matched to a gene: 15. The CDR3 reads CASSYGVCIDRENSPLHF. CDR3 bases: TGTGCCAGCAGTTATGGGGTGTGCATCGACAGGGAGAATTCACCCCTCCACTTT.

J is TRBJ1-1 and V is TRBV2; TRBD1 matches at 7 bases. Germline V gene lookup returns CDR1 SNHLY and CDR2 FYNNEI. This CDR3 spans 13 amino acids. V shed 6 bases and J 1 base; nucleotides not matched to a gene: 2. The chain's CDR3 is CASRQGWNTEAFF. CDR3 DNA sequence: TGTGCCAGCAGACAGGGGTGGAACACTGAAGCTTTCTTT.

J is TRBJ2-1 and V is TRBV6-1, with D possibly being TRBD1 (6 bases). The CDR3 spans 14 residues. CDR1 MNHNS and CDR2 SASEGT come from the germline V gene. Trimming removed 5 bases at V and 5 bases at J, with 13 bases between. As DNA, the CDR3 is TGTGCCAGCAGTTCGAGGGGGAGTGACAATGAGCAGTTCTTC. The encoded protein is CASSSRGSDNEQFF.

This clone was counted once. This chain uses TRBV10-3 with TRBJ1-3; the D is unclear. Trimming removed 2 bases from V and 2 bases from J, with 10 bases in between. The CDR3 totals 15 residues. CDR1 is ENHRY and CDR2 is SYGVKD in the germline V gene. The CDR3 loop is CAISEDDIAGNTIYF. The CDR3 DNA reads as TGTGCCATCAGTGAGGACGACATAGCTGGAAACACCATATATTTT.

This clone came up once. The CDR3: CASSSRASWAGELFF. The CDR3, as DNA: TGTGCCAGCAGCTCTAGAGCCTCGTGGGCCGGGGAGCTGTTTTTT. The chain carries TRBV5-6 and TRBJ2-2; D remains unclear. Germline lookup yields CDR1 SGHDT and CDR2 YYEEEE. The germline V and J ends were trimmed by 3 bases and 6 bases, with 15 bases remaining between them. The CDR3 is made up of 15 amino acids.

This clone was picked up one time. The chain carries TRBV6-6 and TRBJ1-5; D gene ambiguous. The CDR3 sequence is 13 residues long. V gave up 6 bases and J gave up 4 bases, with 10 bases separating them. Germline assignment: CDR1 MNHNY and CDR2 SVGAGI (reference sequence). The CDR3 reads CASRRLRNQPQHF. The CDR3 DNA is TGTGCCAGCAGAAGACTGAGAAATCAGCCCCAGCATTTT.

In this sample, this clone turned up once. The chain couples TRBV18 to TRBJ2-1, with 14 bases fitting TRBD2. The trim removed 5 bases at V and 9 bases at J, leaving 6 bases unmatched. Germline V CDR1 and CDR2: KGHSH, LQKENI. This CDR3 is 15 amino acids long. The CDR3 region has the DNA TGTGCCAGCTCATTCGGGACTAGCGGGAGAGGTGAGCAGTTCTTC. This codes for CASSFGTSGRGEQFF.

V and J are TRBV19 and TRBJ2-5, with 14 bases matching TRBD2. Trimming removed 5 bases from V and 4 bases from J; junction bases left unmatched: 3. Germline-derived CDR1 and CDR2 are LNHDA and SQIVND (reference sequence). The CDR3 extends over 15 amino acids. CDR3 DNA: TGTGCCAGTAGTTCCGGGACTAGCGGGAGAGAGACCCAGTACTTC. This translates into CASSSGTSGRETQYF.

This chain links TRBV3-1 (or the pseudogene TRBV3-2) with TRBJ2-5, with D hard to call. V lost 0 bases, J lost 3 bases, and 17 bases lay in between. Germline V gene data show CDR1 as LGHDT and CDR2 as YNNKEL (reference sequence). The CDR3 runs to 17 residues. CDR3 nucleotides: TGTGCCAGCAGCCAAGATTTGGCTAGTGGTGCAAAAGAGACCCAGTACTTC. The encoded protein is CASSQDLASGAKETQYF.

This chain joins TRBV19 and TRBJ1-1; D unclear. Germline V CDR1 and CDR2: LNHDA, SQIVND (reference sequence). Trimming stripped 8 bases from V and 4 bases from J, with 14 bases between. This CDR3 spans 13 amino acids. Here the CDR3 DNA reads TGTGCCAGTTCCCAAACGAGGGCCACTGAAGCTTTCTTT. Translating gives CASSQTRATEAFF.

CDR3 in amino acids: CATSVGPSDRGGGYTF. The CDR3 DNA reads TGTGCCACCAGTGTTGGGCCCTCTGACAGGGGCGGAGGCTACACCTTC. This chain joins TRBV24-1 and TRBJ1-2; TRBD1 matches at 8 bases. Per germline, CDR1 KGHDR and CDR2 SFDVKD. This CDR3 region has 16 residues. With 5 bases clipped from V and 8 bases from J, the junction kept 15 bases outside the gene matches.

The V and J genes are TRBV19 and TRBJ2-7, with D perhaps matching TRBD1 (6 bases). The CDR3 covers 14 residues. V gave up 3 bases and J gave up 4 bases, with 13 bases separating them. Germline assignment: CDR1 LNHDA and CDR2 SQIVND (reference sequence). DNA for the CDR3: TGTGCCAGTAGTATGGACAGCCAGTCGTACGAGCAGTACTTC. This codes for CASSMDSQSYEQYF.